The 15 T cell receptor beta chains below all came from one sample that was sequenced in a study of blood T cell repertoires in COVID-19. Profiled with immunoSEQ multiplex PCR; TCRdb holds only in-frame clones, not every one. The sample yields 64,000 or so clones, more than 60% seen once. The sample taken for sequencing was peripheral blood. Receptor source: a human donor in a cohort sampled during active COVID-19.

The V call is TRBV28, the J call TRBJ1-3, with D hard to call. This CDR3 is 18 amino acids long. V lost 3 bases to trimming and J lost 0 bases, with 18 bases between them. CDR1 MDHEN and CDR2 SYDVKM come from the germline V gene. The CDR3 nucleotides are TGTGCCAGCAGTTTTCCCGATGGACGGAGGTCCTCTGGAAACACCATATATTTT. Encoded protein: CASSFPDGRRSSGNTIYF.

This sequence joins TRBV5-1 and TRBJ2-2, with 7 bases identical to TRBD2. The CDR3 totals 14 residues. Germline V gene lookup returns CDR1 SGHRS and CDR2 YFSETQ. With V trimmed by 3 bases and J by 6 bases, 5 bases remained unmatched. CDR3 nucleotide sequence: TGCGCCAGCAGCTCCGGACTAGTCGCCGGGGAGCTGTTTTTT. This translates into CASSSGLVAGELFF.

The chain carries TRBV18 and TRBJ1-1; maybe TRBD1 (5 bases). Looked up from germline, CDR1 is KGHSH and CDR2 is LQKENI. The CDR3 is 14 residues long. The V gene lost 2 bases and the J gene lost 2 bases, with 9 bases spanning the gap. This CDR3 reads CASSPTGGNTEAFF. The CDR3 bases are TGTGCCAGCTCACCAACCGGGGGAAACACTGAAGCTTTCTTT. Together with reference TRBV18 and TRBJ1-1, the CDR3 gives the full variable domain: NAGVMQNPRHLVRRRGQEARLRCSPMKGHSHVYWYRQLPEEGLKFMVYLQKENIIDESGMPKERFSAEFPKEGPSILRIQQVVRGDSAAYFCASSPTGGNTEAFFGQGTRLTVV.

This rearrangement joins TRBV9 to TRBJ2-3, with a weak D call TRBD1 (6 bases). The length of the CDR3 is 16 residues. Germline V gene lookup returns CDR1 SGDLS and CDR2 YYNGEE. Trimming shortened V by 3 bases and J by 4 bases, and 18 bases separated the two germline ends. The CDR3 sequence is CASSAKLGRGSDTQYF. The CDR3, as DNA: TGTGCCAGCAGCGCTAAGTTGGGCAGGGGCTCAGATACGCAGTATTTT.

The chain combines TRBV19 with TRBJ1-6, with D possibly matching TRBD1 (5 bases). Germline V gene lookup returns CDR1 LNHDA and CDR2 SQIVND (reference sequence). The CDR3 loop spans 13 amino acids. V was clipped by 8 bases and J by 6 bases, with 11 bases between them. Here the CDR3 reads CASAGRLNSPLHF. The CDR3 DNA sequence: TGTGCCAGTGCGGGGCGACTTAATTCACCCCTCCACTTT.

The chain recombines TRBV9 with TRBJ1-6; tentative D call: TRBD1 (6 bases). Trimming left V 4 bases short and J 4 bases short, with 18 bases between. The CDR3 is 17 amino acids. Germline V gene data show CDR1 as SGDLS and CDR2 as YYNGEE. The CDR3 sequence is CASSTSRGILYNSPLHF. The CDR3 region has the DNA TGTGCCAGCAGCACAAGCAGGGGAATTTTATATAATTCACCCCTCCACTTT.

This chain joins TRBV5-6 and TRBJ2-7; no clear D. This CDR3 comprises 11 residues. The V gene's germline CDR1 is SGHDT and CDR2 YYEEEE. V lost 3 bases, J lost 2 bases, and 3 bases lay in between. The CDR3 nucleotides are TGTGCCAGCAGCTCAACCTACGAGCAGTACTTC. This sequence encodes CASSSTYEQYF.

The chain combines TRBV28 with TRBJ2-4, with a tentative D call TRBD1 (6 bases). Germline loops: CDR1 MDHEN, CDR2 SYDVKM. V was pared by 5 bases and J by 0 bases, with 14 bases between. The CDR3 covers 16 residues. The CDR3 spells CASSDRQVLAKNIQYF. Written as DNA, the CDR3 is TGTGCCAGCAGTGACCGACAGGTTCTAGCCAAAAACATTCAGTACTTC.

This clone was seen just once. CDR3 nucleotide sequence: TGTGCCAGCAGCTCCGGACTAGCTTCGGGCGGGGAGCTGTTTTTT. It encodes CASSSGLASGGELFF. V gene TRBV5-4 combines with J gene TRBJ2-2; 8 bases match TRBD2. The trim removed 3 bases at V and 7 bases at J, leaving 8 bases unmatched. In germline, CDR1 is SGHNT, CDR2 YYREEE (reference sequence). This CDR3 has 15 residues.

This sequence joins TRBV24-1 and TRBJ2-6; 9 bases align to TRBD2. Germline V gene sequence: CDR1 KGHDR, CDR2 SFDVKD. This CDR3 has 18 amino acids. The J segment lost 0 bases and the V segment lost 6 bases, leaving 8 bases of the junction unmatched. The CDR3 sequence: CATSPGLAPSSGANVLTF. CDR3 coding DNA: TGTGCCACCAGTCCGGGACTAGCCCCCAGCTCTGGGGCCAACGTCCTGACTTTC.

CDR3 DNA: TGTGCCAGCAGGGAGACAGGCTCCTACAATGAGCAGTTCTTC. Residues: CASRETGSYNEQFF. The gene calls are TRBV27 and TRBJ2-1, with D possibly matching TRBD1 (6 bases). The CDR3 covers 14 residues. V was pared by 6 bases and J by 0 bases, with 9 bases between. Germline loops: CDR1 MNHEY, CDR2 SMNVEV (reference sequence).

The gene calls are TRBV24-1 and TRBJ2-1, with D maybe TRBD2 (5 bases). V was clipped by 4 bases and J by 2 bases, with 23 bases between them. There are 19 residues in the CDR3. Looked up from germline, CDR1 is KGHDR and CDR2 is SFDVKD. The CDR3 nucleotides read TGTGCCACCAGTGACTCTCGCTCTTATAGGGAGAGTCCCTACAATGAGCAGTTCTTC. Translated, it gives CATSDSRSYRESPYNEQFF.

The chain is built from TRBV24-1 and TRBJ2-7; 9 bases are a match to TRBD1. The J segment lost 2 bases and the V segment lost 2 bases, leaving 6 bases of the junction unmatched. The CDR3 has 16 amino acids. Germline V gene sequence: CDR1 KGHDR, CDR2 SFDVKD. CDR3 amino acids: CATSDSGTGIPYEQYF. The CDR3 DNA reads TGTGCCACCAGTGATTCCGGGACAGGGATACCCTACGAGCAGTACTTC.

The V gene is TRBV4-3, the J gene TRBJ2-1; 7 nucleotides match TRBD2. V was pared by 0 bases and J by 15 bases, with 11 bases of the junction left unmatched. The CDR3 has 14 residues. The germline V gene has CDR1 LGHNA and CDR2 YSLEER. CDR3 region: CASSQEVERTRLFF. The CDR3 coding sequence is TGCGCCAGCAGCCAAGAGGTTGAGCGGACTAGGTTGTTCTTC.

Here the CDR3 DNA reads TGTGCCAGCACCCCGGACATCACGAACACCGGGGAGCTGTTTTTT. Protein: CASTPDITNTGELFF. This rearrangement joins TRBV7-2 to TRBJ2-2, with a weak D call TRBD1 (5 bases). The CDR3 has 15 amino acids. With 7 bases removed from V and 0 bases from J, the gap between germline ends came to 12 bases. Germline V CDR1 and CDR2: SGHTA, FQGNSA.